The rows below give T cell receptor beta chains drawn from one sample of a study of CD8+CD57+ T cells in acquired aplastic anemia. TCRdb recomputed calls from the reads with MiXCR, one row per CDR3 protein. The data show roughly 93,000 distinct CDR3 sequences, around 70% seen once. Material: sorted CD4+, CD8+, or CD8+CD57+ T cells (not recorded which) from PBMCs. The receptors here all came from a human donor with aplastic anemia. Each CDR3 is given with its conserved first and last residue. D genes are given only for firm matches. For some rows the clone size is stated as once, few or many, or as a class when expanded; others skip it.

>TRBV19|TRBJ2-5|NA|NA
CATRSPIGAQYF
TGTGCCACCCGATCCCCCATTGGGGCCCAGTACTTC
>TRBV19|TRBJ2-7|many|NA
CASSIFPGSTHEQYF
TGTGCCAGTAGTATTTTTCCGGGATCCACCCACGAGCAGTACTTC
>TRBV24-1|TRBJ2-1|few|TRBD2
CATMTSGRSNEQFF
TGTGCCACCATGACTAGCGGGAGATCCAATGAGCAGTTCTTC
>TRBV5-4|TRBJ1-6|once|NA
CASSLGHRVIYNSPLHF
TGTGCCAGCAGCTTAGGTCACAGGGTCATCTATAATTCACCCCTCCACTTT
>TRBV7-3|TRBJ2-4|NA|NA
CASSAQPSNIQYF
TGTGCCAGCAGCGCTCAACCAAGCAACATTCAGTACTTC
>TRBV5-1|TRBJ2-5|NA|NA
CASSLEGFPQETQYF
TGCGCCAGCAGCTTGGAGGGATTCCCGCAAGAGACCCAGTACTTC
>TRBV7-6|TRBJ2-7|many|NA
CASSIGDFSYEQYF
TGTGCCAGCAGCATAGGCGACTTCTCCTACGAGCAGTACTTC
>TRBV29-1|TRBJ2-3|many|TRBD1
CSVEGDRADTQYF
TGCAGCGTTGAAGGCGACAGGGCAGATACGCAGTATTTT
>TRBV6-1|TRBJ2-7|NA|TRBD2
CANSGGLAYEQYF
TGTGCCAACAGCGGGGGACTAGCCTACGAGCAGTACTTC
>TRBV24-1|TRBJ2-1|NA|NA
CATSRGEDYNEQFF
TGTGCCACCAGCAGGGGAGAAGACTACAATGAGCAGTTCTTC
>TRBV12-3/TRBV12-4|TRBJ2-3|NA|TRBD2
CASSIPRGGIDTQYF
TGTGCCAGCAGCATCCCGCGGGGGGGCATTGATACGCAGTATTTT
>TRBV29-1|TRBJ2-1|NA|NA
CSVVGGSYNEQFF
TGCAGCGTTGTCGGGGGTTCCTACAATGAGCAGTTCTTC
>TRBV25-1|TRBJ1-1|NA|TRBD1
CASSEFGDRSTEAFF
TGTGCCAGCAGTGAATTCGGGGACAGGTCCACTGAAGCTTTCTTT
>TRBV2|TRBJ1-2|NA|NA
CASSEQGGGYTF
TGTGCCAGCAGTGAACAGGGAGGAGGCTACACCTTC
>TRBV7-8|TRBJ2-7|NA|TRBD1
CASAGDSTYEQYF
TGTGCCAGCGCAGGGGACAGCACCTACGAGCAGTACTTC
>TRBV2|TRBJ1-1|NA|TRBD1
CASIATGGEAFF
TGTGCCAGCATCGCAACAGGGGGTGAAGCTTTCTTT
>TRBV9|TRBJ2-1|once|TRBD2
CASSVEASGAYNEQFF
TGTGCCAGCAGCGTAGAGGCTAGCGGTGCCTACAATGAGCAGTTCTTC
>TRBV5-1|TRBJ2-3|NA|NA
CASSLGAGTDTQYF
TGCGCCAGCAGCTTGGGAGCGGGCACAGATACGCAGTATTTT
>TRBV7-2|TRBJ2-5|NA|TRBD1
CASSLVGTGGAETQYF
TGTGCCAGCAGCTTGGTAGGGACAGGGGGCGCGGAGACCCAGTACTTC
>TRBV11-1|TRBJ2-3|NA|NA
CASSFASPSTDTQYF
TGTGCCAGCAGCTTTGCTAGCCCTAGCACAGATACGCAGTATTTT
>TRBV20-1|TRBJ1-5|NA|NA
CSARDQPIQPQHF
TGCAGTGCTAGAGATCAGCCCATCCAGCCCCAGCATTTT
>TRBV15|TRBJ2-7|NA|NA
CATSSEDSSYEQYF
TGTGCCACCAGCAGTGAAGACAGCTCCTACGAGCAGTACTTC
>TRBV5-1|TRBJ2-1|NA|TRBD1
CASGGQGYNEQFF
TGCGCCAGCGGAGGACAGGGCTACAATGAGCAGTTCTTC
>TRBV20-1|TRBJ2-7|few|NA
CSAHPSGQTYEQYF
TGCAGTGCTCACCCCTCCGGACAGACCTACGAGCAGTACTTC
>TRBV20-1|TRBJ1-1|NA|NA
CSARDIQTTEAFF
TGCAGTGCTAGAGATATACAGACCACTGAAGCTTTCTTT
>TRBV7-6|TRBJ2-7|NA|NA
CASSLVAESYEQYF
TGTGCCAGCAGCTTAGTAGCGGAGTCCTACGAGCAGTACTTC
>TRBV24-1|TRBJ2-1|NA|TRBD2
CATSDLSGGVYNEQFF
TGTGCCACCAGTGATCTAAGCGGGGGGGTCTACAATGAGCAGTTCTTC
>TRBV10-2|TRBJ1-4|few|NA
CASSESREKLFF
TGCGCCAGCAGTGAGTCGAGGGAGAAACTGTTTTTT
>TRBV6-1|TRBJ1-3|once|TRBD1
CASSPDRGSGNTIYF
TGTGCCAGCAGTCCGGACAGGGGCTCTGGAAACACCATATATTTT
>TRBV2|TRBJ2-2|NA|NA
CASSDYKRELFF
TGTGCCAGCAGTGACTACAAGAGGGAGCTGTTTTTT
>TRBV29-1|TRBJ2-7|NA|NA
CSVWTDIYEQYF
TGCAGCGTATGGACCGATATCTACGAGCAGTACTTC
>TRBV20-1|TRBJ2-7|NA|TRBD1
CSARDALGTGLSYEQYF
TGCAGTGCTAGAGATGCCCTCGGGACAGGGTTATCCTACGAGCAGTACTTC
>TRBV29-1|TRBJ2-7|NA|TRBD2
CSVEVAGGNYEQYF
TGCAGCGTGGAAGTAGCGGGGGGGAACTACGAGCAGTACTTC
>TRBV10-2|TRBJ1-6|NA|TRBD1
CASSEQGNWGSPRHF
TGCGCCAGCAGTGAACAGGGGAATTGGGGATCACCCCGCCACTTT
>TRBV5-1|TRBJ2-2|NA|TRBD2
CASSLNGAGGPSGELFF
TGCGCCAGCAGCTTGAATGGAGCGGGAGGGCCCTCCGGGGAGCTGTTTTTT
>TRBV10-3|TRBJ1-2|NA|TRBD1
CAISEGARSYGYTF
TGTGCCATCAGCGAGGGGGCGCGGAGCTATGGCTACACCTTC
>TRBV20-1|TRBJ1-5|NA|NA
CSARSPQEESQPQHF
TGCAGTGCTAGATCCCCCCAGGAGGAGTCTCAGCCCCAGCATTTT
>TRBV29-1|TRBJ2-3|NA|TRBD1
CSATGRPDTQCF
TGCAGCGCGACAGGGCGGCCAGATACGCAGTGTTTT
>TRBV4-2|TRBJ2-5|NA|NA
CATQRYQETQYF
TGTGCCACCCAACGGTACCAAGAGACCCAGTACTTC
>TRBV19|TRBJ1-2|NA|NA
CASSRGTGNYGYTF
TGTGCCAGTAGTCGTGGGACCGGTAACTATGGCTACACCTTC
>TRBV7-2|TRBJ1-1|NA|NA
CASGLQKNTEAFF
TGTGCCAGCGGCTTACAGAAGAACACTGAAGCTTTCTTT